This T cell receptor (beta chain) was captured by sequencing in a study of T cells in Graves' hyperthyroidism and ophthalmopathy. Broader study findings: A model of 13 V-J features distinguished ophthalmopathy from stable hyperthyroidism. Most thyroid clonotypes with frequency above 0.001 were detected in blood.

Worth noting for this clonotype: Its antigen is not identified.

CDR3 length: 15 amino acids. Germline lookup yields CDR1 MNHNS and CDR2 SASEGT. The ends were cut back, 7 bases at V and 4 bases at J, with 14 bases in the middle. Patients showing uncontrolled infection, other autoimmune disease, pregnancy or lactation were ineligible. Clinical symptoms, serum thyroxine and TRAb, thyroid ultrasound and orbital computed tomography were used for the diagnoses. RNA transcripts gave rise to amplified TCR beta CDR3 regions. The TCR CDR3 first-round RT-PCR relied on the HTBI primer set. TCRdb itself ran the multiplex PCR reads through MiXCR, one entry per CDR3 protein. The sample contains over 250,000 distinct CDR3 sequences, approximately 15% of which appear only once.

The genes are TRBV6-1 and TRBJ2-6; D could derive from TRBD1 or TRBD2 (6 bases each). The clonotype was recovered from a woman in her sixties with Graves' ophthalmopathy. Specimen: blood. For the CDR3, the DNA is TGTGCCAGCACAGGTTCGGGGGCCGGGGCCAACGTCCTGACTTTC. It translates to CASTGSGAGANVLTF.